This T cell receptor beta chain was sequenced for a study of shared clonotypes between healthy human individuals. General observations from the study: Genetic and exposure-history diversity was limited by the few donors.

To note about this clone: Its antigen is not identified.

Deep level was the assay's run setting. Sorted-subset replicate PCRs used around 0.2 ug DNA, about 30,000 T cell genomes. Repertoires were generated with immunoSEQ multiplex PCR, while TCRdb's copy carries only in-frame clones and drops some. The table has approximately 2.1 million clones, 85% to 95% seen once. Sequencing was performed on naive CD4+ T cells from PBMCs. As to subset: CD45RA+ positively selected. This TCR came from a young man in good health. Some clones in this sample may be carry-over from other donors' samples.

CDR3 coding DNA: TGTGCCAGTAGTATGGGACAGGTTCGCGACGAGCAGTACTTC. This gives the protein CASSMGQVRDEQYF. The chain couples TRBV19 to TRBJ2-7; 8 bases line up with TRBD1. This CDR3 spans 14 amino acids. The V segment lost 3 bases and the J segment 5 bases; nucleotides outside the gene matches: 6. Per the germline V gene, CDR1 is LNHDA and CDR2 is SQIVND (reference sequence).